Listed here is a single T cell receptor beta chain. Its antigen is not identified. The entry originates in a study of cytomegalovirus exposure and HLA in healthy donors. Looking at the study overall: Of all 400 or so donors who were genotyped, about 84% belonged to the Caucasian-associated ancestry cluster.

Findings and limits, study-wide: A few chains tied to CMV proved CMV antigen-specific in vitro.

PCR used 60 Vbeta primers and 13 Jbeta primers. In the original workflow: Later reanalysis found around 80 million unique TCR beta chains, about 10 million of them shared. Measured with immunoSEQ multiplex PCR; TCRdb has only the in-frame clones, and not every one. That table gives V, J and clone size, and the DNA gave D and trimming. The sample holds 150,000 to 200,000 clones, around 80% seen once. The CDR3 loop spans 15 amino acids. The germline V gene has CDR1 SGDLS and CDR2 YYNGEE. With 0 bases clipped from V and 7 bases from J, the junction kept 6 bases outside the gene matches. The TCR sequence derives from a girl between 10 and 17 years old in good health and CMV-seropositive. The sample comprised PBMCs. The J gene is TRBJ1-3, the V gene TRBV9; TRBD1 aligns across 8 bases. This CDR3 is CASSVVGQASNTIYF. In DNA, the CDR3 is TGTGCCAGCAGCGTAGTGGGACAGGCCTCGAACACCATATATTTT.